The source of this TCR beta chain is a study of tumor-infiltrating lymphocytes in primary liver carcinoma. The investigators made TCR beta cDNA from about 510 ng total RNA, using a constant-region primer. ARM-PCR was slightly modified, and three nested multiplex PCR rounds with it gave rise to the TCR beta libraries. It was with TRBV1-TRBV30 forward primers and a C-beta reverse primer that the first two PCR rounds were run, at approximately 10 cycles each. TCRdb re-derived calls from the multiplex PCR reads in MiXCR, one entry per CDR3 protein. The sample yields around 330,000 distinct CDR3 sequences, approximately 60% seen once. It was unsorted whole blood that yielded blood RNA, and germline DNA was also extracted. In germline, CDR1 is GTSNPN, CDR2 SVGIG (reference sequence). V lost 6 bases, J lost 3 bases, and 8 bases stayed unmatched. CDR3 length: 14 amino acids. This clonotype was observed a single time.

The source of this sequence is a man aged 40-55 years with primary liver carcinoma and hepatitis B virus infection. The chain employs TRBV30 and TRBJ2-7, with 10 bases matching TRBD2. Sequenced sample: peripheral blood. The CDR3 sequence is CACSIAGGNYEQYF. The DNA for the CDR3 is TGTGCCTGTAGCATAGCGGGAGGAAACTACGAGCAGTACTTC.